This T cell receptor (beta chain) is from a study of blood T cell repertoires in COVID-19. Assay: immunoSEQ multiplex PCR; the TCRdb copy retains only in-frame clones and omits some. This repertoire shows fewer than 200,000 clones, about 83% found once; its top ten account for about 4%. The CDR3 totals 15 residues. The germline CDR1 and CDR2 sequences are SGHKS and YYEKEE (reference sequence). J was trimmed by 5 bases and V by 2 bases; bases with no gene match: 3. The sequence came from a woman aged 45 to 65 in a cohort exposed to, infected with or recovered from COVID-19 (not recorded which). The chain carries TRBV5-5 and TRBJ2-2; 10 bases match TRBD1. Sequencing was done on a sample of PBMCs or T cells enriched from blood (not recorded which). CDR3 bases: TGTGCCAGCAGCTTTCAGGACAGGGGGACCGGGGAGCTGTTTTTT. Amino acid sequence: CASSFQDRGTGELFF. The variable domain in full, completed from reference TRBV5-5 and TRBJ2-2, reads DAGVTQSPTHLIKTRGQQVTLRCSPISGHKSVSWYQQVLGQGPQFIFQYYEKEERGRGNFPDRFSARQFPNYSSELNVNALLLGDSALYLCASSFQDRGTGELFFGEGSRLTVL.